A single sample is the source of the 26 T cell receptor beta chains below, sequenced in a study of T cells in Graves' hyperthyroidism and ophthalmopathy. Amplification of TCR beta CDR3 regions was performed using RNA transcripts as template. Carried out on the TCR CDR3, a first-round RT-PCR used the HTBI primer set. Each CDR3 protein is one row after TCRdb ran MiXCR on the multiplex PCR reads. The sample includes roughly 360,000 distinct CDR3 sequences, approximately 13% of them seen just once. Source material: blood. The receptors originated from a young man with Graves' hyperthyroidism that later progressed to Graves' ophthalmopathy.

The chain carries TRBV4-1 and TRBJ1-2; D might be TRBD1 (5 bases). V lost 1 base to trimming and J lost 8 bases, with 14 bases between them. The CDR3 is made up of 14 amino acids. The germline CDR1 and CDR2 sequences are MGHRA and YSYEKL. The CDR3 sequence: CASSQVGGRDGYTF. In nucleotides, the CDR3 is TGCGCCAGCAGCCAAGTGGGGGGAAGGGACGGCTACACCTTC.

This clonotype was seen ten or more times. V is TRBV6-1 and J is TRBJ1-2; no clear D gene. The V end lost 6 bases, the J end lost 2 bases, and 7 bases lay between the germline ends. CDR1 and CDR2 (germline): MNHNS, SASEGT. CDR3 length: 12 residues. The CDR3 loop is CASRTTNYGYTF. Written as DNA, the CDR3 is TGTGCCAGCAGGACAACAAACTATGGCTACACCTTC.

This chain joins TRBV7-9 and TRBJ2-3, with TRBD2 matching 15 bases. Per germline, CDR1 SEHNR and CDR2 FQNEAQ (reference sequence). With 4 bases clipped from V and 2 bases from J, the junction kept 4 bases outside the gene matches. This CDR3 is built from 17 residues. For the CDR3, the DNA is TGTGCCAGCAGCTCCGGACTAGCGGGGGGGTTCACAGATACGCAGTATTTT. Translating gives CASSSGLAGGFTDTQYF. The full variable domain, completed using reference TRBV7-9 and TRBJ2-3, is DTGVSQNPRHKITKRGQNVTFRCDPISEHNRLYWYRQTLGQGPEFLTYFQNEAQLEKSRLLSDRFSAERPKGSFSTLEIQRTEQGDSAMYLCASSSGLAGGFTDTQYFGPGTRLTVL.

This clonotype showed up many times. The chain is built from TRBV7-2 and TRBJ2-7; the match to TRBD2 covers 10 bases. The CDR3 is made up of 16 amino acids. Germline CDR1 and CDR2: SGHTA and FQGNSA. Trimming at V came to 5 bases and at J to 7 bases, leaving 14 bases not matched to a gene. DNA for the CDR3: TGTGCCAGCAGCCCTGATAGCGGGGGGCCCCTTCGGGAGCAGTACTTC. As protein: CASSPDSGGPLREQYF.

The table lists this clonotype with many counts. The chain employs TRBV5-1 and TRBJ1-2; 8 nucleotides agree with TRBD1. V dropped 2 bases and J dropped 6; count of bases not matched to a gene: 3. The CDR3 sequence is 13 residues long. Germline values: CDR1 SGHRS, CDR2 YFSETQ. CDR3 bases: TGCGCCAGCAGCTTCGAACAGGGGGATGGCTACACCTTC. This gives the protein CASSFEQGDGYTF.

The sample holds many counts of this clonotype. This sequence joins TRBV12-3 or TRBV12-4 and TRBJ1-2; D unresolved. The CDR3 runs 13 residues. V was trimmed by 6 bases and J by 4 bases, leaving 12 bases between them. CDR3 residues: CASSPGRPYGYTF. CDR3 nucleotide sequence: TGTGCCAGCAGCCCGGGGAGACCCTATGGCTACACCTTC.

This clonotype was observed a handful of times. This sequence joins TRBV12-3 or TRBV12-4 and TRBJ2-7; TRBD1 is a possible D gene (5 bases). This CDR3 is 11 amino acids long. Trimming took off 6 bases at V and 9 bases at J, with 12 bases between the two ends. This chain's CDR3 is CASRAGFRQYF. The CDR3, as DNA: TGTGCCAGCAGGGCAGGGTTTCGGCAGTACTTC.

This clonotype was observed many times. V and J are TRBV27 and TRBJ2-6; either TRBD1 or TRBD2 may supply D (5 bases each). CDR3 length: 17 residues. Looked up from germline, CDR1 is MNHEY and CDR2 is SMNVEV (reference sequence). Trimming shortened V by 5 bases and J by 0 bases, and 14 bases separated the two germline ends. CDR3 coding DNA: TGTGCCAGCAGTGGGGACCGCTTGAGCTCTGGGGCCAACGTCCTGACTTTC. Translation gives CASSGDRLSSGANVLTF. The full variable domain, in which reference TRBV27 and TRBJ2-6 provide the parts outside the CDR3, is EAQVTQNPRYLITVTGKKLTVTCSQNMNHEYMSWYRQDPGLGLRQIYYSMNVEVTDKGDVPEGYKVSRKEKRNFPLILESPSPNQTSLYFCASSGDRLSSGANVLTFGAGSRLTVL.

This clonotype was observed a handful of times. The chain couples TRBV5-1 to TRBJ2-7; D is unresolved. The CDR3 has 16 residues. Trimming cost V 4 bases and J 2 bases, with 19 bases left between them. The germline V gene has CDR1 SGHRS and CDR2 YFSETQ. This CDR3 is CASSLLLQAYPYEQYF. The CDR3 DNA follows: TGCGCCAGCAGCCTGCTACTACAAGCCTACCCCTACGAGCAGTACTTC.

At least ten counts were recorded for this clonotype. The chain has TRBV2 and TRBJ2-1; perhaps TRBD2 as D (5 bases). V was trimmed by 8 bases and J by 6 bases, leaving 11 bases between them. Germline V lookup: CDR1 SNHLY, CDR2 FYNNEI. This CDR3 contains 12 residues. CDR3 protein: CASRLASNEQFF. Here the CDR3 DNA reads TGTGCCAGCCGGCTAGCTAGCAATGAGCAGTTCTTC. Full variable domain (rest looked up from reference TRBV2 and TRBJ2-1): EPEVTQTPSHQVTQMGQEVILRCVPISNHLYFYWYRQILGQKVEFLVSFYNNEISEKSEIFDDQFSVERPDGSNFTLKIRSTKLEDSAMYFCASRLASNEQFFGPGTRLTVL.

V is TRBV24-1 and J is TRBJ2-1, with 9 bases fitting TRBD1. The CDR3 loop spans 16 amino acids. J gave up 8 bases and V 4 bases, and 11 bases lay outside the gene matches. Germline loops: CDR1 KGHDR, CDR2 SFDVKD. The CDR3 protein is CATSDPGTGRVDEQFF. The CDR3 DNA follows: TGTGCCACCAGTGACCCCGGGACAGGGAGGGTAGATGAGCAGTTCTTC.

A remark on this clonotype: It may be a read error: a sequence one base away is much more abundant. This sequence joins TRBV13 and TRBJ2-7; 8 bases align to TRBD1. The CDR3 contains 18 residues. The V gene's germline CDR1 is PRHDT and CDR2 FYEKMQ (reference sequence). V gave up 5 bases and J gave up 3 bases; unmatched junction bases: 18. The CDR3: CASSLAGTGTLLGYEQYF. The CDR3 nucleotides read TGTGCCAGCAGCCTAGCCGGGACAGGTACCCTCCTAGGCTACGAGCAGTACTTC.

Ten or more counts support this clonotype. The CDR3 sequence is CASSDRASGLYEQYF. The CDR3 DNA reads as TGTGCCAGCAGTGATCGCGCTAGCGGGCTGTACGAGCAGTACTTC. V usage is TRBV2 and J usage is TRBJ2-7; 8 nucleotides agree with TRBD2. V dropped 3 bases and J dropped 4; count of bases not matched to a gene: 8. The CDR3 has 15 residues. Germline CDR1 reads SNHLY; CDR2 reads FYNNEI.

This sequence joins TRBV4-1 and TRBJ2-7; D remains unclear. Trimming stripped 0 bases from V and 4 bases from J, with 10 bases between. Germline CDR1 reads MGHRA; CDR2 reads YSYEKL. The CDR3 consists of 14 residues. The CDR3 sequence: CASSQEWERYEQYF. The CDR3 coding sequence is TGCGCCAGCAGCCAAGAGTGGGAAAGGTACGAGCAGTACTTC.

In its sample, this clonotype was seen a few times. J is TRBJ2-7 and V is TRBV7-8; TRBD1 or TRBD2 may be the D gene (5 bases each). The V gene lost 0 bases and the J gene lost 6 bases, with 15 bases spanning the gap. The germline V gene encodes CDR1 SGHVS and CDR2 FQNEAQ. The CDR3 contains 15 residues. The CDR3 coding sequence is TGTGCCAGCAGCTTAGCTTCTGCTGCCGGGACCGAGCAGTACTTC. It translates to CASSLASAAGTEQYF. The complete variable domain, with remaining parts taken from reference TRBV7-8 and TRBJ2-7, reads GAGVSQSPRYKVAKRGQDVALRCDPISGHVSLFWYQQALGQGPEFLTYFQNEAQLDKSGLPSDRFFAERPEGSVSTLKIQRTQQEDSAVYLCASSLASAAGTEQYFGPGTRLTVT.

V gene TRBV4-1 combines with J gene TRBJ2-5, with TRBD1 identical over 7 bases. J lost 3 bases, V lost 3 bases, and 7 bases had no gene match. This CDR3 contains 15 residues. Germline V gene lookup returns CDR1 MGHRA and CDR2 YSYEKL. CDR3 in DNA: TGCGCCAGCAGCCAGCAGGACAGGCCCGAAGAGACCCAGTACTTC. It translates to CASSQQDRPEETQYF.

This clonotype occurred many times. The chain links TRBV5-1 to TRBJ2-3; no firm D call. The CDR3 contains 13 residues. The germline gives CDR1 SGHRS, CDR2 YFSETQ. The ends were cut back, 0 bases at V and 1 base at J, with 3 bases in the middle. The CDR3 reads CASSLERTDTQYF. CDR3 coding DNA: TGCGCCAGCAGCTTGGAGCGCACAGATACGCAGTATTTT.

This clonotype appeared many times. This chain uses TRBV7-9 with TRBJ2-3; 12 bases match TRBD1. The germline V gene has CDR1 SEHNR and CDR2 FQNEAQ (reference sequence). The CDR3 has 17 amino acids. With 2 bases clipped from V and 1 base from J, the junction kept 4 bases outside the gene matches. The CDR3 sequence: CASSLTGTGGGTDTQYF. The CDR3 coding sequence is TGTGCCAGCAGCTTAACCGGGACAGGGGGCGGCACAGATACGCAGTATTTT. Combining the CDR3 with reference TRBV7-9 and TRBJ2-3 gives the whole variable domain DTGVSQNPRHKITKRGQNVTFRCDPISEHNRLYWYRQTLGQGPEFLTYFQNEAQLEKSRLLSDRFSAERPKGSFSTLEIQRTEQGDSAMYLCASSLTGTGGGTDTQYFGPGTRLTVL.

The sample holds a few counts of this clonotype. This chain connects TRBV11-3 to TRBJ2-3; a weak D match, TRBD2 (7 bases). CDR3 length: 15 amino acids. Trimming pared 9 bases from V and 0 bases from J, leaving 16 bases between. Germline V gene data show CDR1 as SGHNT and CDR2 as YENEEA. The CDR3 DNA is TGTGCCAGTTCTCGCGGGGGCTCTAGCACAGATACGCAGTATTTT. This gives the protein CASSRGGSSTDTQYF.

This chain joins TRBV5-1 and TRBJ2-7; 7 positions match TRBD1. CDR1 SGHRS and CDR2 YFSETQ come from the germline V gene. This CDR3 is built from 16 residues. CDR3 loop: CASSLAPTGNAYEQYV. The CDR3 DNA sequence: TGCGCCAGCAGCTTGGCCCCGACAGGGAACGCCTACGAGCAGTATGTC.

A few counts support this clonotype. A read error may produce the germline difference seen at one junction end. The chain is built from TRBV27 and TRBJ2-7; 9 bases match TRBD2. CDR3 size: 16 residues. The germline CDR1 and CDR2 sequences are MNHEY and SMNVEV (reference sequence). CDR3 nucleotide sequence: TGTGCCAGCAGTCTCACCCCCCGGCTAGCGGGGTACGATCAGTACTTC. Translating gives CASSLTPRLAGYDQYF.

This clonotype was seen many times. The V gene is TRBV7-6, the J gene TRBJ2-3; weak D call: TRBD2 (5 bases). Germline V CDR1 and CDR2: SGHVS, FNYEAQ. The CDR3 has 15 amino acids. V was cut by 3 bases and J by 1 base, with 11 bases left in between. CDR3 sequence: CASSFAIGGTDTQYF. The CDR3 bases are TGTGCCAGCAGCTTTGCGATCGGGGGCACAGATACGCAGTATTTT. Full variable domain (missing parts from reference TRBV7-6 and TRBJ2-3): GAGVSQSPRYKVTKRGQDVALRCDPISGHVSLYWYRQALGQGPEFLTYFNYEAQQDKSGLPNDRFSAERPEGSISTLTIQRTEQRDSAMYRCASSFAIGGTDTQYFGPGTRLTVL.

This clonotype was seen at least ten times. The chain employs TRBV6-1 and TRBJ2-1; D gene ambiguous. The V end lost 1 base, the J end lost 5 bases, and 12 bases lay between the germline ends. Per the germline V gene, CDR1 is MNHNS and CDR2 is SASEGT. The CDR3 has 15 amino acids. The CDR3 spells CASSEGDWEHNEQFF. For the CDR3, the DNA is TGTGCCAGCAGTGAAGGGGATTGGGAACACAATGAGCAGTTCTTC.

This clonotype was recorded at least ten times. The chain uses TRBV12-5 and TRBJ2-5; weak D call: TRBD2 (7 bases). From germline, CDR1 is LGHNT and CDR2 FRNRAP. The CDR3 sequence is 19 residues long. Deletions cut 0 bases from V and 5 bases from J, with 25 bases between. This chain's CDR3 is CASGLVPTVGGPRWETQYF. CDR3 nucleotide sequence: TGTGCTAGTGGTTTGGTACCGACCGTGGGGGGGCCCCGGTGGGAGACCCAGTACTTC.

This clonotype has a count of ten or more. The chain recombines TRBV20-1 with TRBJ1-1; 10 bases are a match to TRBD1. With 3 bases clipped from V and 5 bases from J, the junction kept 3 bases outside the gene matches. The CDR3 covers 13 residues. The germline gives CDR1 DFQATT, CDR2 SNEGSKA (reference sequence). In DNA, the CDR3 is TGCAGTGCTAGTAGGGACAGGGGTACTGAAGCTTTCTTT. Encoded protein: CSASRDRGTEAFF.

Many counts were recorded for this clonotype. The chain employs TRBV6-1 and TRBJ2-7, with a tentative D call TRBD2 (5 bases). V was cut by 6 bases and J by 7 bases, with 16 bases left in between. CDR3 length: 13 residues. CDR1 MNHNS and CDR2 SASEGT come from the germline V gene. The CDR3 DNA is TGTGCCAGCAGCCCCGGGGATTCTCTGGAGCAGTACTTC. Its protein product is CASSPGDSLEQYF.